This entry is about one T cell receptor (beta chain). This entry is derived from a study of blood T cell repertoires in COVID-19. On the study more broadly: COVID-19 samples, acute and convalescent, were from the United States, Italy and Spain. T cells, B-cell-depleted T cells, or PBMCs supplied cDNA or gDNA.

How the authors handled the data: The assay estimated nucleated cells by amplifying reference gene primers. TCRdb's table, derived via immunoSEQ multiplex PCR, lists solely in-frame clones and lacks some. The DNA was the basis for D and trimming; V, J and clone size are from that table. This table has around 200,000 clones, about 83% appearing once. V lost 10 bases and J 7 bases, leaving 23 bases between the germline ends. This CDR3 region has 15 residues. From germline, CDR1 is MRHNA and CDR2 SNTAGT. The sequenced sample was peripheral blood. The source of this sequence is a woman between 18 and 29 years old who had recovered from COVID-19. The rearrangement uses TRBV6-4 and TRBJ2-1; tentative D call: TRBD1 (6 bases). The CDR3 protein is CAKIARGQVLNEQFF. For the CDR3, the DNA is TGTGCCAAGATCGCCCGGGGACAAGTACTAAATGAGCAGTTCTTC.